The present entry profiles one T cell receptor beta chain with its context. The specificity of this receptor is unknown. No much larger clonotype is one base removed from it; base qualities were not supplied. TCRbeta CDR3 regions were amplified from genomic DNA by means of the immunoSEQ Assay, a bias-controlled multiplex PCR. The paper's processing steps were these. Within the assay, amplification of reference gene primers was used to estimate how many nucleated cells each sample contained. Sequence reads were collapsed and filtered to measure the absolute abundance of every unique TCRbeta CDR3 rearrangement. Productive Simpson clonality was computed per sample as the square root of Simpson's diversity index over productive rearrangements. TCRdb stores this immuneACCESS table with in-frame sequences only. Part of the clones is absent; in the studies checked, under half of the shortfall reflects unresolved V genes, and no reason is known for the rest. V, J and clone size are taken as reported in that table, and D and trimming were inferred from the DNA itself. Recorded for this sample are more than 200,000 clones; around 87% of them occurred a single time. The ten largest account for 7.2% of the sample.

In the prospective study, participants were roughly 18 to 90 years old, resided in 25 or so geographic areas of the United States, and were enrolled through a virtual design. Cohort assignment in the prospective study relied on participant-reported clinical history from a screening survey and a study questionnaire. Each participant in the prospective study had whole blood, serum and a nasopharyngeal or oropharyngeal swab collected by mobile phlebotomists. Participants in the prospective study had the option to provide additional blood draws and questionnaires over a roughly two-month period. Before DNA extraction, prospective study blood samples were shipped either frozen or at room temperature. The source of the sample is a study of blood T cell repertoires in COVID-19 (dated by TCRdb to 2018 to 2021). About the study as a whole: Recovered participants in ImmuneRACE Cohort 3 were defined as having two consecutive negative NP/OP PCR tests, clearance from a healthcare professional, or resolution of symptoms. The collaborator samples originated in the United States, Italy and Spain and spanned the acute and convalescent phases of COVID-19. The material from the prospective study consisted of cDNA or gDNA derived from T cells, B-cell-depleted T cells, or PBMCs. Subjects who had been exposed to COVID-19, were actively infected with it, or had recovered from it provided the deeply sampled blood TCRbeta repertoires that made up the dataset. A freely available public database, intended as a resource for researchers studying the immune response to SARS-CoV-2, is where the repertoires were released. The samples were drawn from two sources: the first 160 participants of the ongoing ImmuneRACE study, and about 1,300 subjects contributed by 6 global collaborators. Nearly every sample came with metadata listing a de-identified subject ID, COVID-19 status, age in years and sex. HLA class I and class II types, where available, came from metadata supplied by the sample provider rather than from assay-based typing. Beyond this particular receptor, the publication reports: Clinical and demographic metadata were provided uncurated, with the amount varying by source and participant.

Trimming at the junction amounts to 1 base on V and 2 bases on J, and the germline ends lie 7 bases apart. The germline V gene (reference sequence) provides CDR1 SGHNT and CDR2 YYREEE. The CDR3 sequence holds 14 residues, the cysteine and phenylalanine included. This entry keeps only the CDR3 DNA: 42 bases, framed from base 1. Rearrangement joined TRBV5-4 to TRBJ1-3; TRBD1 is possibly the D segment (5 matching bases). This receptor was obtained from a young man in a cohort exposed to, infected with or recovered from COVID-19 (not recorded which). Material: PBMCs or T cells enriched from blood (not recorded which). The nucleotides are TGTGCCAGCAGCTTGTGGGGGGCTGGAAACACCATATATTTT. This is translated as CASSLWGAGNTIYF.